A selection of T cell receptor beta chains follows, all from one sample in a study of cytomegalovirus exposure and HLA in healthy donors. The repertoire was sequenced with immunoSEQ multiplex PCR; TCRdb's copy has only in-frame clones and lacks some. The table lists 99,000 or so clones, approximately 69% of them singletons, with more than 2.5% in the top ten. Sequencing used PBMCs. The receptors derive from a man younger than 40 in good health and CMV-seronegative. CDR3s include the opening cysteine and the closing phenylalanine or tryptophan. A D gene is named only where the DNA matches it firmly. Rows may omit the clone size; those that give it use once, few, many or a size class.

size	D	V	J	DNA	CDR3
NA	TRBD1	TRBV6-1	TRBJ1-2	TGTGCCAGCAGAGAGGACAGGGGCCTTAACTATGGCTACACCTTC	CASREDRGLNYGYTF
NA	TRBD2	TRBV18	TRBJ2-1	TGTGCCAGCTCACCCCTTATCGGACTAGAAGGCAATGAGCAGTTCTTC	CASSPLIGLEGNEQFF
NA	NA	TRBV21-1	TRBJ2-1	TGTGCCAGCAGTAATAGCCGGACAGGGATGGACAATGAGCAGTTCTTC	CASSNSRTGMDNEQFF
NA	NA	TRBV30	TRBJ1-5	TGTGCCTGGCAACCTTCAGGGGATCAGCCCCAGCATTTT	CAWQPSGDQPQHF
NA	NA	TRBV2	TRBJ1-4	TGTGCCAGCAGCCCCTCGGGTAATGAAAAACTGTTTTTT	CASSPSGNEKLFF
NA	NA	TRBV15	TRBJ2-3	TGTGCCACCAGCAGGTACAGAGGCGGAGGGGGCACAGATACGCAGTATTTT	CATSRYRGGGGTDTQYF
NA	TRBD2	TRBV18	TRBJ2-7	TGTGCCAGCTCACTCGCCGGGACTAGGGATCACGAGCAGTACTTC	CASSLAGTRDHEQYF
NA	TRBD1	TRBV2	TRBJ2-3	TGTGCCAGCAGTGAAGCGAGCCCGGACAGGGGATCCGATTTT	CASSEASPDRGSDF
NA	NA	TRBV28	TRBJ1-3	TGTGCCAGCAGTTTTCGTCTAGGCAGCCCCAACTCTGGAAACACCATATATTTT	CASSFRLGSPNSGNTIYF
NA	TRBD2	TRBV7-2	TRBJ2-7	TGTGCCAGCAGTTCTAGCGGGAGTAAATGGGAGCAGTACTTC	CASSSSGSKWEQYF
few	NA	TRBV4-3	TRBJ2-7	TGCGCCAGCAGCCAAGCCAGGGCTGGCTCCTACGAGCAGTACTTC	CASSQARAGSYEQYF
NA	NA	TRBV29-1	TRBJ1-1	TGCAGCGTCGCGATGAACACTGAAGCTTTCTTT	CSVAMNTEAFF
NA	TRBD1	TRBV11-3	TRBJ2-7	TGTGCCAGCAGCTTCGACAGGGGGGCCTACGAGCAGTACTTC	CASSFDRGAYEQYF
NA	TRBD2	TRBV5-1	TRBJ2-1	TGCGCCAGCAGCCCCGGGACTAGCCGTATCTATGAGCAGTTCTTC	CASSPGTSRIYEQFF
NA	TRBD1	TRBV18	TRBJ2-1	TGTGCCAGCTCACCAGGTCCCCTCCGGGACAGGGGGCTAAGTGAGCAGTTCTTC	CASSPGPLRDRGLSEQFF
few	NA	TRBV28	TRBJ2-5	TGTGCCAGCAGGAATACATTGGGCTACGGTGAGACCCAGTACTTC	CASRNTLGYGETQYF
few	NA	TRBV2	TRBJ1-2	TGTGCCAGCAGTGAAGGGGCCAGCCTCTATGGCTACACCTTC	CASSEGASLYGYTF
NA	TRBD2	TRBV4-2	TRBJ2-2	TGTGCCAGCAGCCAAGTTAGCGGCGGGAGGGCCACCGGGGAGCTGTTTTTT	CASSQVSGGRATGELFF
NA	NA	TRBV11-2	TRBJ2-1	TGTGCCAGCAGCAGGAGCCGCTCCTACAATGAGCAGTTCTTC	CASSRSRSYNEQFF
NA	TRBD1	TRBV7-9	TRBJ2-3	TGTGCCAGCAGCCAGGGGGACAGGATGACAGATACGCAGTATTTT	CASSQGDRMTDTQYF
NA	NA	TRBV27	TRBJ1-1	TGTGCCAGCACAGCGGGGGGAAAGAAGAACACTGAAGCTTTCTTT	CASTAGGKKNTEAFF
NA	TRBD1	TRBV5-6	TRBJ2-6	TGTGCCAGCAGCCCGGGACAGGGGAAGGCCAACGTCCTGACTTTC	CASSPGQGKANVLTF
NA	NA	TRBV7-9	TRBJ2-7	TGTGCCAGCAGCTCGGGACAACCAACTTACGAGCAGTACTTC	CASSSGQPTYEQYF
NA	TRBD1	TRBV2	TRBJ1-2	TGTGCCAGCAGCTCCGGGGACAGCTTCTATGGCTACACCTTC	CASSSGDSFYGYTF
NA	NA	TRBV30	TRBJ2-6	TGTGCCTTATCCCAGGGCTGGAGAACTGGGGCCAACGTCCTGACTTTC	CALSQGWRTGANVLTF
NA	NA	TRBV7-2	TRBJ2-2	TGTGCCAGCAAGCTACTAGCTCCCGCAAACACCGGGGAGCTGTTTTTT	CASKLLAPANTGELFF
NA	TRBD1	TRBV5-1	TRBJ2-7	TGCGCCAGCAGTTTTCAGGGGGAATACGAGCAGTACTTC	CASSFQGEYEQYF
few	NA	TRBV28	TRBJ2-7	TGTGCCAGCACGGAGCAAGGCTGGTGGGAGCAGTACTTC	CASTEQGWWEQYF
NA	NA	TRBV11-1	TRBJ2-1	TGTGCCAGCAGGTTGTTGGGGGGACCTGAGCAGTTCTTC	CASRLLGGPEQFF
NA	NA	TRBV6-4	TRBJ1-2	TGTGCCAGCAGTGAAGGTAGAGGGATGGATGGCTACACCTTC	CASSEGRGMDGYTF
NA	NA	TRBV9	TRBJ1-3	TGTGCCAGCAGCGTATCGATTGGAGAAACCTCTGGAAACACCATATATTTT	CASSVSIGETSGNTIYF